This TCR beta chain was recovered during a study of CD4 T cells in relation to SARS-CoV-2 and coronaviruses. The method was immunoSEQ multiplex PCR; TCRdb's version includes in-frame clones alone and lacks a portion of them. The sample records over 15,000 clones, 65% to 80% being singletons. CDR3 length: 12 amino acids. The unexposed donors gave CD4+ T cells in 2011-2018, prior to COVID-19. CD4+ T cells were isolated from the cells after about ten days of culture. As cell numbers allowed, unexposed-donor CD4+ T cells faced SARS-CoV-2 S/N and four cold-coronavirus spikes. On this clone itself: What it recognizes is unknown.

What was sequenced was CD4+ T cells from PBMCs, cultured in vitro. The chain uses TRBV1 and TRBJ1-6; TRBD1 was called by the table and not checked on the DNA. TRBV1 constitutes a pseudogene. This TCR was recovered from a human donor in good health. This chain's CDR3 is CTSSQDQAPLHF. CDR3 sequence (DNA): TGCACCAGCAGCCAAGATCAGGCACCCCTCCACTTT.